This TCR beta chain was profiled in a study of blood T cells in healthy people across ages. Primed by a sample-barcoded 5' primer and a J-beta primer mix, a second PCR proceeded for about 6 to 11 cycles. TCRdb re-called the 5' RACE reads with MiXCR, one entry per CDR3 protein. The sample consists of some 760,000 distinct CDR3 sequences, roughly 25% of them appearing once. This clonotype was seen a handful of times. Germline V gene lookup returns CDR1 MNHNS and CDR2 SASEGT. V lost 6 bases, J lost 8 bases, and 11 bases stayed unmatched. This CDR3 comprises 14 residues. The data also belong to a second study, concerning T cells of mothers and their children.

This receptor was taken from a boy under 18 in good health. This rearrangement joins TRBV6-1 to TRBJ1-2, with 8 bases lining up with TRBD1. What was sequenced was blood. For the CDR3, the DNA is TGTGCCAGCAGCTTAACCGGGACAGGCGGCGGCTACACCTTC. This sequence encodes CASSLTGTGGGYTF.